One and the same sample provided the 28 T cell receptor beta chains below, sequenced in a study of CD8 T cells in Susac syndrome. Random hexamers primed reverse transcription of about 0.45 to 1 ug RNA. TCRdb re-analysed the immunoSEQ multiplex PCR reads in MiXCR, keeping a single row per CDR3 protein. The table records 45,000 or so distinct CDR3 sequences, roughly 93% of them present only once. The sequencing sample was made of CD8+ T cells from PBMCs. Source of these receptors: a human donor in good health.

V and J are TRBV20-1 and TRBJ1-2; D might be TRBD1 (6 bases). The ends were cut back, 6 bases at V and 2 bases at J, with 13 bases in the middle. The CDR3 totals 13 residues. In germline, CDR1 is DFQATT, CDR2 SNEGSKA (reference sequence). The DNA for the CDR3 is TGCAGTGCGCGCATGACAGGAAACTATGGCTACACCTTC. The encoded protein is CSARMTGNYGYTF.

The chain recombines TRBV7-9 with TRBJ1-1; possible D gene TRBD1, 5 bases. CDR1 SEHNR and CDR2 FQNEAQ come from the germline V gene (reference sequence). Trimming left V 5 bases short and J 1 base short, with 8 bases between. CDR3 length equals 13 residues. For the CDR3, the DNA is TGTGCCAGCAGCAGGGGATGGAACACTGAAGCTTTCTTT. Amino acid sequence: CASSRGWNTEAFF.

The chain combines TRBV4-1 with TRBJ2-3; D unresolved. V lost 5 bases, J lost 4 bases, and 16 bases lay in between. The CDR3 has 15 residues. The V gene's germline CDR1 is MGHRA and CDR2 YSYEKL. CDR3: CASSSKDRASDTQYF. CDR3 nucleotide sequence: TGCGCCAGCAGCTCCAAGGATCGCGCTTCAGATACGCAGTATTTT.

This chain's CDR3 is CSVSRGANQPQHF. CDR3 DNA: TGCAGCGTTTCCAGGGGCGCAAATCAGCCCCAGCATTTT. This sequence joins TRBV29-1 and TRBJ1-5; D possibly corresponds to TRBD1 (6 bases). V was trimmed by 5 bases and J by 4 bases, leaving 12 bases between them. Per the germline V gene, CDR1 is SQVTM and CDR2 is ANQGSEA. CDR3 length: 13 residues.

The count of this clonotype is one. This chain links TRBV20-1 with TRBJ1-1; D is unresolved. The V end lost 1 base, the J end lost 5 bases, and 14 bases lay between the germline ends. Germline-derived CDR1 and CDR2 are DFQATT and SNEGSKA (reference sequence). The CDR3 is 14 residues long. The CDR3 here is CSARVREVVTEAFF. DNA for the CDR3: TGCAGTGCTAGAGTAAGGGAGGTGGTAACTGAAGCTTTCTTT.

The CDR3, as DNA: TGTGCCAGCAGTGCAGCGGCTAGCGGGAGACAGACCCAGTACTTC. Protein product: CASSAAASGRQTQYF. This chain links TRBV2 with TRBJ2-5, with 10 bases identical to TRBD2. After removal of 4 bases from V and 6 bases from J, the junction contained 8 bases not matched to a gene. The germline CDR1 and CDR2 sequences are SNHLY and FYNNEI. The CDR3 loop spans 15 amino acids.

The chain carries TRBV7-9 and TRBJ2-5; no firm D call. The length of the CDR3 is 12 residues. Trimming removed 5 bases from V and 4 bases from J, with 8 bases in between. Germline lookup yields CDR1 SEHNR and CDR2 FQNEAQ (reference sequence). The CDR3 sequence is CASSHMGETQYF. The CDR3, as DNA: TGTGCCAGCAGCCACATGGGAGAGACCCAGTACTTC.

The V call is TRBV25-1, the J call TRBJ2-3, with D perhaps TRBD1 (6 bases). Germline assignment: CDR1 MGHDK and CDR2 SYGVNS. V was shortened by 5 bases and J by 0 bases, with 9 bases between the two germline ends. The CDR3 is 14 amino acids. This chain's CDR3 is CASSWGRSTDTQYF. The DNA of the CDR3 is TGTGCCAGCAGTTGGGGGCGAAGCACAGATACGCAGTATTTT.

The rearrangement links TRBV5-4 to TRBJ2-2; possibly TRBD1 or TRBD2 for D (5 bases each). The CDR3 spans 16 residues. V was trimmed by 4 bases and J by 5 bases, leaving 18 bases between them. The germline gives CDR1 SGHNT, CDR2 YYREEE (reference sequence). The chain's CDR3 is CASSGPGRWGTGELFF. In DNA form, the CDR3 reads TGTGCCAGCAGCGGTCCGGGACGATGGGGGACCGGGGAGCTGTTTTTT. Full variable domain (outside the CDR3, taken from reference TRBV5-4 and TRBJ2-2): ETGVTQSPTHLIKTRGQQVTLRCSSQSGHNTVSWYQQALGQGPQFIFQYYREEENGRGNFPPRFSGLQFPNYSSELNVNALELDDSALYLCASSGPGRWGTGELFFGEGSRLTVL.

V usage is TRBV5-1 and J usage is TRBJ2-1; 8 bases are a match to TRBD1. After removal of 3 bases from V and 5 bases from J, the junction contained 4 bases not matched to a gene. In germline, CDR1 is SGHRS, CDR2 YFSETQ. The CDR3 spans 14 residues. CDR3 protein: CASSWTGSNNEQFF. The CDR3 DNA reads as TGCGCCAGCAGCTGGACAGGGTCCAACAATGAGCAGTTCTTC.

The chain joins TRBV5-1 to TRBJ1-1; a possible D gene is TRBD1 (6 bases). This CDR3 has 14 amino acids. Germline V gives CDR1 SGHRS, CDR2 YFSETQ. V lost 7 bases to trimming and J lost 4 bases, with 17 bases between them. The CDR3 here is CASSMGGEGTEAFF. For the CDR3, the DNA is TGCGCCAGCTCCATGGGGGGCGAAGGCACTGAAGCTTTCTTT.

The chain uses TRBV27 and TRBJ2-7; unclear D gene. Germline V gives CDR1 MNHEY, CDR2 SMNVEV (reference sequence). The CDR3 runs 15 residues. V lost 5 bases and J 0 bases, leaving 14 bases between the germline ends. CDR3 DNA: TGTGCCAGCAGTCCTCAAGGGCCAACCTCCTACGAGCAGTACTTC. It encodes CASSPQGPTSYEQYF.

V usage is TRBV13 and J usage is TRBJ2-7, with 13 bases aligning to TRBD2. The V gene's germline CDR1 is PRHDT and CDR2 FYEKMQ (reference sequence). V trimming: 4 bases; J trimming: 2 bases; junction bases outside the gene matches: 8. The CDR3 runs to 17 residues. In DNA form, the CDR3 reads TGTGCCAGCAGCTACCGGACTAGCGGGGGACTTGCCTACGAGCAGTACTTC. It specifies CASSYRTSGGLAYEQYF.

V is TRBV9 and J is TRBJ2-5; 11 bases are a match to TRBD2. The CDR3 is 16 residues long. CDR1 SGDLS and CDR2 YYNGEE come from the germline V gene. V dropped 4 bases and J dropped 4; count of bases not matched to a gene: 9. DNA of the CDR3: TGTGCCAGCAGCCCCCCGGGGCTAGCGGGAGGAGAGACCCAGTACTTC. The encoded protein is CASSPPGLAGGETQYF.

The rearrangement joins TRBV5-6 to TRBJ2-3; no clear D gene. The CDR3 totals 15 residues. Trimming took 6 bases from V and 2 from J, leaving 16 bases between them. Germline V gene data show CDR1 as SGHDT and CDR2 as YYEEEE. The CDR3 loop reads CASTRLPEFTDTQYF. For the CDR3, the DNA is TGTGCCAGCACCCGACTCCCGGAGTTCACAGATACGCAGTATTTT.

The chain links TRBV6-1 to TRBJ2-1, with D possibly being TRBD2 (5 bases). Germline-derived CDR1 and CDR2 are MNHNS and SASEGT. V was shortened by 0 bases and J by 2 bases, with 11 bases between the two germline ends. The CDR3 runs 16 residues. The CDR3 protein is CASSEAPWGAYNEQFF. The CDR3, as DNA: TGTGCCAGCAGTGAAGCGCCCTGGGGAGCCTACAATGAGCAGTTCTTC.

The chain joins TRBV6-2 or TRBV6-3 to TRBJ2-1; 8 nucleotides agree with TRBD2. CDR3 length equals 13 residues. Losses at the gene ends were 10 bases for V and 2 bases for J; bases not matched to a gene: 4. CDR1 and CDR2 (germline): MNHEY, SVGEGT. In nucleotides, the CDR3 is TGTGCCATCGCGGGAGGTACCTACAATGAGCAGTTCTTC. It yields the protein CAIAGGTYNEQFF.

The gene calls are TRBV19 and TRBJ1-1; perhaps TRBD1 as D (5 bases). CDR3 length equals 13 residues. Trimming took 5 bases from V and 5 from J, leaving 12 bases between them. Germline CDR1 and CDR2: LNHDA and SQIVND (reference sequence). The CDR3, as DNA: TGTGCCAGTAGTTTGGGGGATTGGACTGAAGCTTTCTTT. Protein sequence: CASSLGDWTEAFF.

The chain is built from TRBV13 and TRBJ2-5; 9 bases match TRBD1. CDR1 is PRHDT and CDR2 is FYEKMQ in the germline V gene (reference sequence). The CDR3 has 14 amino acids. The V segment lost 5 bases and the J segment 2 bases; nucleotides outside the gene matches: 3. The CDR3 region is CASSQGQGQETQYF. The CDR3 nucleotides read TGTGCCAGCAGCCAGGGACAGGGTCAAGAGACCCAGTACTTC. The variable domain in full, completed from reference TRBV13 and TRBJ2-5, reads AAGVIQSPRHLIKEKRETATLKCYPIPRHDTVYWYQQGPGQDPQFLISFYEKMQSDKGSIPDRFSAQQFSDYHSELNMSSLELGDSALYFCASSQGQGQETQYFGPGTRLLVL.

This clonotype occurred once. V gene TRBV28 combines with J gene TRBJ1-5, with D possibly TRBD1 on 6 matching bases. The germline V gene has CDR1 MDHEN and CDR2 SYDVKM. V was shortened by 10 bases and J by 4 bases, with 17 bases between the two germline ends. This CDR3 region has 14 residues. The CDR3 protein is CATSPGAENQPQHF. The CDR3 DNA is TGTGCCACCTCCCCAGGGGCCGAGAATCAGCCCCAGCATTTT.

In the case of this clonotype: No conserved phenylalanine or tryptophan ends this CDR3, so it is likely a read error. The chain employs TRBV27 and TRBJ2-7, with unresolved D. Germline CDR1 is MNHEY and CDR2 is SMNVEV (reference sequence). V was trimmed by 5 bases and J by 4 bases, leaving 21 bases between them. This CDR3 has 16 amino acids. In DNA form, the CDR3 reads TGTGCCAGCAGTACCCTTTTGGAAACTTCCGTTTACGAGCAGTACATC. It codes for CASSTLLETSVYEQYI.

J is TRBJ1-5 and V is TRBV3-1; D remains unclear. The V gene lost 0 bases and the J gene lost 6 bases, with 12 bases spanning the gap. CDR1 is LGHDT, CDR2 YNNKEL, per germline (reference sequence). This CDR3 contains 15 residues. In DNA form, the CDR3 reads TGTGCCAGCAGCCAAGATCTGGGCCATGGTCAGCCCCAGCATTTT. It translates to CASSQDLGHGQPQHF.

This chain joins TRBV19 and TRBJ2-7, with 9 bases lining up with TRBD1. V lost 3 bases and J lost 2; bases outside the gene matches: 5. The CDR3 consists of 15 residues. The germline CDR1 and CDR2 sequences are LNHDA and SQIVND (reference sequence). CDR3 sequence (DNA): TGTGCCAGTAGTATGAGACAGGGGGTCCCCTACGAGCAGTACTTC. It encodes CASSMRQGVPYEQYF.

The chain has TRBV12-3 or TRBV12-4 and TRBJ2-3; D unresolved. The CDR3 loop spans 14 amino acids. The V end lost 3 bases, the J end lost 2 bases, and 9 bases lay between the germline ends. The DNA of the CDR3 is TGTGCCAGCAGTTTTGCCGGACCCACAGATACGCAGTATTTT. This sequence encodes CASSFAGPTDTQYF.

This chain uses TRBV20-1 with TRBJ2-5; 7 nucleotides line up with TRBD2. Looked up from germline, CDR1 is DFQATT and CDR2 is SNEGSKA (reference sequence). The CDR3 is 13 residues long. The junction had 8 bases not matched to a gene; V was cut back by 5 bases and J by 5 bases. The CDR3 loop reads CSASPGLGETQYF. The CDR3 region has the DNA TGCAGTGCTTCCCCAGGACTAGGCGAGACCCAGTACTTC.

The V call is TRBV28, the J call TRBJ1-4, with D unclear. This CDR3 spans 13 amino acids. The V end was cut by 6 bases, the J end by 6 bases, with 11 bases between. Germline CDR1 and CDR2: MDHEN and SYDVKM. The CDR3 protein is CASRYQPDEKLFF. Here the CDR3 DNA reads TGTGCCAGCAGATACCAGCCTGATGAAAAACTGTTTTTT. Filled out from reference TRBV28 and TRBJ1-4, the complete variable domain reads DVKVTQSSRYLVKRTGEKVFLECVQDMDHENMFWYRQDPGLGLRLIYFSYDVKMKEKGDIPEGYSVSREKKERFSLILESASTNQTSMYLCASRYQPDEKLFFGSGTQLSVL.

The rearrangement joins TRBV27 to TRBJ2-7, with 9 bases lining up with TRBD2. Unmatched junction bases numbered 4, after V lost 5 bases and J lost 2 bases. Germline CDR1 MNHEY, CDR2 SMNVEV (reference sequence). This CDR3 contains 14 residues. CDR3 region: CASSGTSSTYEQYF. The CDR3 nucleotides read TGTGCCAGCAGTGGGACTAGCTCGACCTACGAGCAGTACTTC.

The chain recombines TRBV19 with TRBJ1-2; TRBD1 matches 9 bases. V was pared by 5 bases and J by 5 bases, with 9 bases of the junction left unmatched. CDR1 is LNHDA and CDR2 is SQIVND in the germline V gene (reference sequence). CDR3 length: 15 amino acids. The CDR3 region is CASSPTGGATYGYTF. Here the CDR3 DNA reads TGTGCCAGTAGTCCGACAGGGGGAGCAACTTATGGCTACACCTTC.